Listed below are T cell receptor beta chains from one sample, sequenced in a study of T cell repertoires in cytomegalovirus infection. TCRdb passed the reads through MiXCR, listing each CDR3 protein once. This table has approximately 590,000 distinct CDR3 sequences, around two fifths appearing once. These receptors have no known antigen. The specimen comprised cultured PBMCs, sampled from culture after CMV antigen stimulation. All receptors derive from a human donor in good health (CMV status not recorded). Some clones in this sample may be carry-over from other donors' samples. Each CDR3 is given with its conserved first and last residue. Fields, in order: clone size, V gene, D gene, J gene, CDR3 length, CDR3 DNA, CDR3 protein. D genes are given only for firm matches. Size tells how often a clone was seen (once, few, many) or the class of an expanded clone, and some rows leave it out.

-	TRBV7-2	-	TRBJ2-3	15	TGTGCCAGCAGCGCCCAATCCGCTAGCACAGATACGCAGTATTTT	CASSAQSASTDTQYF
-	TRBV12-3/TRBV12-4	TRBD1	TRBJ2-3	14	TGTGCCAGCACCCCGGACAGGCCGGGAGATACGCAGTATTTT	CASTPDRPGDTQYF
-	TRBV28	TRBD1	TRBJ2-2	13	TGTGCCAGTAACACAGGGGGCACCGGGGAGCTGTTTTTT	CASNTGGTGELFF
few	TRBV5-6	-	TRBJ2-3	15	TGTGCCAGCAGCTTGCTGTCGGGGGGCACAGATACGCAGTATTTT	CASSLLSGGTDTQYF
many	TRBV7-8	TRBD1	TRBJ1-6	17	TGTGCCAGCAGCGTGAGAGGGGCGGGACAGGCTGCATCACCCCTCCACTTT	CASSVRGAGQAASPLHF
few	TRBV20-1	-	TRBJ1-6	13	TGCAGTGCTAGAGGATCTTATAATTCACCCCTCCACTTT	CSARGSYNSPLHF
-	TRBV4-1	TRBD2	TRBJ2-5	16	TGTGCCAGCAGCCAAGGCGGTCTTAGCGGGCCGGGGACCCAGTACTTC	CASSQGGLSGPGTQYF
-	TRBV7-3	TRBD1	TRBJ1-1	15	TGTGCCAGCAGGTCCCGGGACAGGGGTGGGGCTGAAGCTTTCTTT	CASRSRDRGGAEAFF
-	TRBV7-2	TRBD2	TRBJ2-3	12	TGTGCCAGCAGCTTCTCACTAGCGGGGCAGTATTTT	CASSFSLAGQYF
-	TRBV29-1	-	TRBJ2-3	11	TGCAGCGGCCGATACACAGATACGCAGTATTTT	CSGRYTDTQYF
-	TRBV7-2	-	TRBJ1-6	15	TGTGCCAGCAGCTTAGCGGTCAGGGAAAATTCACCCCTCCACTTT	CASSLAVRENSPLHF
-	TRBV10-3	-	TRBJ1-2	16	TGTGCCACCTCGGCGGCTGGTTTATACGGAAACTATGGCTACACCTTC	CATSAAGLYGNYGYTF
-	TRBV7-9	-	TRBJ1-4	15	TGTGCCAGCAGCTTCTTGTCAGGGGAATTTGAAAAACTGTTTTTT	CASSFLSGEFEKLFF
-	TRBV7-9	TRBD1	TRBJ1-2	14	TGTGCCAGCAGCTTCGGACAGGGGGTAGATGGCTACACCTTC	CASSFGQGVDGYTF
-	TRBV19	-	TRBJ1-5	14	TGTGCCAGTAGTAGAGGACGAAACAATCAGCCCCAGCATTTT	CASSRGRNNQPQHF
once	TRBV19	-	TRBJ2-4	16	TGTGCCAGTAGTATTGCCCCCCAGCCCGACGGGTACATTCAGTACTTC	CASSIAPQPDGYIQYF
-	TRBV23-1	TRBD1	TRBJ2-5	19	TGCGCCAGCAGTCAAGGTCGGCCGCGGGACAGGGAATACCAAGAGACCCAGTACTTC	CASSQGRPRDREYQETQYF
-	TRBV19	-	TRBJ2-7	16	TGTGCCAGTAGCAATCTGGGTGGCCAGGTCAAGGAGGAGCAGTACTTC	CASSNLGGQVKEEQYF
-	TRBV7-6	-	TRBJ2-7	16	TGTGCCAGCAGCTTAGCGGGGGGGACAGTAACCTACGAGCAGTACTTC	CASSLAGGTVTYEQYF
-	TRBV7-9	TRBD1	TRBJ1-1	17	TGTGCCAGCAGCCCCTCCGGTGACAGGGGGCGTTTGGCTGAAGCTTTCTTT	CASSPSGDRGRLAEAFF
few	TRBV2	TRBD2	TRBJ2-2	15	TGTGCCAGCACCGGACTAGCGGGGGGGATCGGGGAGCTGTTTTTT	CASTGLAGGIGELFF
once	TRBV4-2	TRBD1	TRBJ1-1	15	TGTGCCAGCAGCCCGGACAAGGGGGCGAACACTGAAGCTTTCTTT	CASSPDKGANTEAFF
few	TRBV7-2	TRBD2	TRBJ2-2	16	TGTGCCAGCAGCTTCGGGCTAGCGGCGAACACCGGGGAGCTGTTTTTT	CASSFGLAANTGELFF
few	TRBV28	-	TRBJ2-3	14	TGTGCCAGCAGTTTATATGATAGGGGAGGTACGCAGTATTTT	CASSLYDRGGTQYF
few	TRBV12-3/TRBV12-4	-	TRBJ2-7	14	TGTGCCAGCAGTTTATTGTCGGGGAGTCCCGAGCAGTACTTC	CASSLLSGSPEQYF
once	TRBV4-2	TRBD2	TRBJ2-5	18	TGTGCCAGCAGCCAAGATCGTAGACTAGCGGCGTATTTAGAGACCCAGTACTTC	CASSQDRRLAAYLETQYF
-	TRBV20-1	-	TRBJ1-6	13	TGCAGTGCCTCCTTGGGGGGCGGCTCACCCCTCCACTTT	CSASLGGGSPLHF
-	TRBV5-4	-	TRBJ2-7	14	TGTGCCAGCAGCTCCCAGACAGAAGACTACGAGCAGTACTTC	CASSSQTEDYEQYF
many	TRBV7-2	TRBD1	TRBJ1-5	15	TGTGCCAGCAGCCAAGGACAGGGGGCAGGCCAGCCCCAGCATTTT	CASSQGQGAGQPQHF
-	TRBV20-1	TRBD1	TRBJ2-7	12	TGCAGTGCTGATGACAGGGGGTACGAGCAGTACTTC	CSADDRGYEQYF
many	TRBV7-2	-	TRBJ1-6	15	TGTGCCAGCAGCTTAGCGCCTGGTTTTAAATCACCCCTCCACTTT	CASSLAPGFKSPLHF
-	TRBV7-2	-	TRBJ1-2	14	TGTGCCAGCAGCTTAGCGTCAACAGGGTATGGCTACACCTTC	CASSLASTGYGYTF
-	TRBV27	TRBD2	TRBJ2-7	15	TGTGCCAGCAGTTACAGCGGGATATTCTCCTACGAGCAGTACTTC	CASSYSGIFSYEQYF
-	TRBV2	-	TRBJ2-3	12	TGTGCCAGCAGTGGTGTTACAGATACGCAGTATTTT	CASSGVTDTQYF
-	TRBV7-6	TRBD1	TRBJ1-5	17	TGTGCCAGCAGACGGGCAGGGGGTTCCTATAGCAATCAGCCCCAGCATTTT	CASRRAGGSYSNQPQHF
-	TRBV10-3	TRBD1	TRBJ1-1	15	TGTGCCATCAGTGGAGGGGACAGGGGTGACACTGAAGCTTTCTTT	CAISGGDRGDTEAFF
many	TRBV7-8	-	TRBJ1-4	14	TGTGCCAGCAGCTTTCACAGGGTTCCATCAAAACTGTTTTTT	CASSFHRVPSKLFF
-	TRBV5-8	TRBD1	TRBJ1-6	14	TGTGCCAGCAGCGCTCGGGACAGGGATTCACCCCTCCACTTT	CASSARDRDSPLHF